One sample yielded the 8 T cell receptor beta chains listed below, sequenced in a study of blood T cell repertoires in COVID-19. Using immunoSEQ multiplex PCR, the repertoire was profiled, and TCRdb retains in-frame clones only, with some absent. The table shows about 60,000 clones, with about 75% occurring only once. The material sequenced was peripheral blood. The receptors shown here come from an elderly woman with acute or convalescent COVID-19.

CDR3 DNA sequence: TGTGCCACCAGTCAGAGGCGGGAGGCCCTCCATGAGCAGTTCTTC. It translates to CATSQRREALHEQFF. The chain uses TRBV15 and TRBJ2-1; TRBD2 matches 8 bases. CDR3 length: 15 amino acids. V shed 6 bases and J 8 bases; nucleotides not matched to a gene: 12. The V gene's germline CDR1 is LNHNV and CDR2 YYDKDF (reference sequence).

The chain combines TRBV11-2 with TRBJ2-3, with D maybe TRBD2 (5 bases). With 5 bases removed from V and 0 bases from J, the gap between germline ends came to 9 bases. Germline V lookup: CDR1 SGHAT, CDR2 FQNNGV. The CDR3 runs 14 residues. The CDR3 loop is CASSPGLSTDTQYF. In DNA, the CDR3 is TGTGCCAGCAGCCCAGGACTTAGCACAGATACGCAGTATTTT.

This clone was found a few times. The chain joins TRBV7-2 to TRBJ2-1; tentatively, D is TRBD2 (5 bases). This CDR3 spans 15 amino acids. Trimming took off 3 bases at V and 0 bases at J, with 9 bases between the two ends. CDR1 is SGHTA and CDR2 is FQGNSA in the germline V gene. CDR3 nucleotide sequence: TGTGCCAGCAGCTTGGGGAGTACCTCCTACAATGAGCAGTTCTTC. Its protein product is CASSLGSTSYNEQFF.

J is TRBJ2-1 and V is TRBV29-1; D perhaps matches TRBD2 (5 bases). This CDR3 spans 14 amino acids. V gave up 0 bases and J gave up 4 bases, with 10 bases separating them. Germline V gene lookup returns CDR1 SQVTM and CDR2 ANQGSEA. CDR3 nucleotide sequence: TGCAGCGTTGAAGATCTACGGAGGTACAATGAGCAGTTCTTC. Encoded protein: CSVEDLRRYNEQFF.

The CDR3 bases are TGTGCCAGCAGGATGGGGACTAGCGGGTCCTACAATGAGCAGTTCTTC. Protein sequence: CASRMGTSGSYNEQFF. The chain carries TRBV2 and TRBJ2-1, with 12 bases lining up with TRBD2. This CDR3 has 16 residues. Unmatched junction bases numbered 4, after V lost 6 bases and J lost 1 base. The germline gives CDR1 SNHLY, CDR2 FYNNEI.

This chain uses TRBV5-6 with TRBJ2-5, with TRBD1 identical over 12 bases. J lost 4 bases, V lost 1 base, and 8 bases had no gene match. CDR1 and CDR2 from the germline V gene are SGHDT and YYEEEE. This CDR3 is built from 17 residues. The CDR3 nucleotides are TGTGCCAGCAGCTTGTTTGGGACAGGGGGCGGTTTAGAGACCCAGTACTTC. Translated, it gives CASSLFGTGGGLETQYF.

This chain links TRBV30 with TRBJ1-5; TRBD1 is a possible D gene (5 bases). CDR1 is GTSNPN and CDR2 is SVGIG in the germline V gene (reference sequence). The CDR3 totals 13 residues. Trimming took 1 base from V and 6 from J, leaving 10 bases between them. The CDR3 spells CAWSGRGSQPQHF. Written as DNA, the CDR3 is TGTGCCTGGAGTGGACGGGGGAGTCAGCCCCAGCATTTT.

The chain employs TRBV7-9 and TRBJ2-7, with 7 nucleotides matching TRBD1. V shed 4 bases, J shed 0 bases, and the junction held 12 bases outside the gene matches. Germline V gene lookup returns CDR1 SEHNR and CDR2 FQNEAQ (reference sequence). The CDR3 is 17 residues long. The CDR3 region has the DNA TGTGCCAGCAGCTCCTATAAAGGGGGCCGAAGCTCCTACGAGCAGTACTTC. Encoded protein: CASSSYKGGRSSYEQYF.